A selection of T cell receptor beta chains follows, all from one sample in a study of blood T cell repertoires in COVID-19. Method: immunoSEQ multiplex PCR; TCRdb's copy keeps in-frame clones and lacks some. Altogether tens of thousands of clones are present, roughly 86% being singletons, with the ten largest covering approximately 21%. The sample comprised peripheral blood. The receptor source for this set is a woman older than 75 in a cohort sampled during active or convalescent COVID-19. Both conserved end residues are part of each CDR3. The D gene is left open where the match is weak. Clone sizes are given selectively: once, few, many, or a class where the clone is expanded.

clone size | D gene | J gene | V gene | CDR3 DNA | CDR3 protein
once | . | TRBJ1-6 | TRBV28 | TGTGCCAGCAGTTTACGTCCCAGCTCCTATAATTCACCCCTCCACTTT | CASSLRPSSYNSPLHF
. | TRBD1 | TRBJ2-7 | TRBV9 | TGTGCCAGCAGCGTGGGACAGGCCGCATACGAGCAGTACTTC | CASSVGQAAYEQYF
. | . | TRBJ2-7 | TRBV11-2 | TGTGCCAGCAGCTTTATGCAGGGCTTCAACGAGCAGTACTTC | CASSFMQGFNEQYF
. | . | TRBJ2-3 | TRBV28 | TGTGCCAGCAGTCAGGGAGGTCGGTCAGATACGCAGTATTTT | CASSQGGRSDTQYF
. | TRBD2 | TRBJ2-1 | TRBV19 | TGTGCCAGTAGGGGACTAGCGGGAGGCTACAATGAGCAGTTCTTC | CASRGLAGGYNEQFF
. | . | TRBJ2-7 | TRBV19 | TGTGCCAGTAGTCCCGGGAGTTCCTACGAGCAGTACTTC | CASSPGSSYEQYF
. | . | TRBJ1-5 | TRBV30 | TGTGCCTGGAATTCAGGGTCGGGCAATCAGCCCCAGCATTTT | CAWNSGSGNQPQHF
. | TRBD2 | TRBJ2-1 | TRBV18 | TGTGCCAGCTCACCACCGGGGCGGGAGGGCCTGAATGAGCAGTTCTTC | CASSPPGREGLNEQFF
. | TRBD1 | TRBJ1-2 | TRBV6-5 | TGTGCCAGCAGAAACAGGGGCTCAAACTATGGCTACACCTTC | CASRNRGSNYGYTF
once | . | TRBJ2-4 | TRBV7-9 | TGTGCCAGCACCCCAGGGGGTAGCGGGACAAACATTCAGTACTTC | CASTPGGSGTNIQYF
. | TRBD2 | TRBJ2-5 | TRBV5-1 | TGCGCCAGCAGCTTGGAAGCGGGAGTTGGGGAGACCCAGTACTTC | CASSLEAGVGETQYF
. | TRBD2 | TRBJ2-1 | TRBV3-1/TRBV3-2 | TGTGCCAGCAGCCGGGGACTAGCGGGAGCCTCCTACAATGAGCAGTTCTTC | CASSRGLAGASYNEQFF
. | . | TRBJ1-4 | TRBV11-3 | TGTGCCAGCAGCTTCAGAGGTGAAAAACTGTTTTTT | CASSFRGEKLFF
few | . | TRBJ2-7 | TRBV3-1/TRBV3-2 | TGTGCCAGCAGCCAAGAAAGCTGGAGGGCCTACGAGCAGTACTTC | CASSQESWRAYEQYF
. | TRBD2 | TRBJ2-7 | TRBV3-1/TRBV3-2 | TGTGCCAGCAGCCAGACTAGCGGACCCTACGAGCAGTACTTC | CASSQTSGPYEQYF
. | . | TRBJ1-4 | TRBV7-6 | TGTGCCAGCAGCTTAGGCGGGGGGACCAACACTGAAAAACTGTTTTTT | CASSLGGGTNTEKLFF
. | . | TRBJ2-3 | TRBV6-5 | TGTGCCAGCAGCGGGAGCACAGATACGCAGTATTTT | CASSGSTDTQYF
. | . | TRBJ2-3 | TRBV2 | TGTGCCAGCAGTGAACTCCCTAGCCTCGGCACAGATACGCAGTATTTT | CASSELPSLGTDTQYF
. | TRBD1 | TRBJ1-2 | TRBV5-4 | TGTGCCAGCACAGGACAGGGGGCAGGGGGCTACACCTTC | CASTGQGAGGYTF
large | . | TRBJ1-4 | TRBV3-1/TRBV3-2 | TGTGCCAGCAGCCCCACGGGGGTAGGTTCGCTGTTTTTT | CASSPTGVGSLFF
. | . | TRBJ1-1 | TRBV27 | TGTGCCAGCAGTTTAATGGGGGGGTCTGAAGCTTTCTTT | CASSLMGGSEAFF
. | TRBD1 | TRBJ2-7 | TRBV6-6 | TGTGCCAGCAGTTACGGGACAGGGGGCTACGAGCAGTACTTC | CASSYGTGGYEQYF
. | TRBD1 | TRBJ2-1 | TRBV11-1 | TGTGCCAGCAGCACCCGGGACAGGCTCTTTGATGAGCAGTTCTTC | CASSTRDRLFDEQFF
. | . | TRBJ1-1 | TRBV7-2 | TGTGCCAGCAGCCCAGGCGGGAGCACTGAAGCTTTCTTT | CASSPGGSTEAFF
. | TRBD2 | TRBJ2-7 | TRBV28 | TGTGCCAGCAGTTTGCGGGGGAGACCCTCCTACGAGCAGTACTTC | CASSLRGRPSYEQYF
once | . | TRBJ2-3 | TRBV29-1 | TGCAGCGTTGATCGGGGTACAGATACGCAGTATTTT | CSVDRGTDTQYF
. | TRBD1 | TRBJ1-4 | TRBV18 | TGTGCCAGCTCAGGATGGGACAGGACTGAAAAACTGTTTTTT | CASSGWDRTEKLFF
. | . | TRBJ2-7 | TRBV12-3/TRBV12-4 | TGTGCCAGCAGTTTTGAGCGGTTAAGGGAGCAGTACTTC | CASSFERLREQYF
. | . | TRBJ2-3 | TRBV20-1 | TGCAGTGCTAGTCACAGCACAAGCACAGATACGCAGTATTTT | CSASHSTSTDTQYF
. | . | TRBJ1-1 | TRBV29-1 | TGCAGCGTTGGCGAAGGCGGCACTGAAGCTTTCTTT | CSVGEGGTEAFF
. | TRBD1 | TRBJ1-2 | TRBV28 | TGTGCCAGCAGTACGCTAACTCGACAGGGGACCAACTATGGCTACACCTTC | CASSTLTRQGTNYGYTF
. | . | TRBJ1-5 | TRBV5-6 | TGTGCCAGCAGCCCAGGGGTTAATCAGCCCCAGCATTTT | CASSPGVNQPQHF
once | . | TRBJ2-1 | TRBV10-1 | TGCGCCAGCAGTGGGTCCCTCGGGTTAGCGGAGGGGTACAATGAGCAGTTCTTC | CASSGSLGLAEGYNEQFF
once | . | TRBJ2-1 | TRBV7-9 | TGTGCCAGCAGCTCTGCGGGCCCAATAATGATGCAGTTCTTC | CASSSAGPIMMQFF
. | . | TRBJ2-5 | TRBV3-1/TRBV3-2 | TGTGCCAGCAGCCAAGGTGATAGCGGACCCTTGGGGGAGACCCAGTACTTC | CASSQGDSGPLGETQYF
. | . | TRBJ1-1 | TRBV6-5 | TGTGCCAGCAGTTACATACTCCGCGAGAGGGTCACTGAAGCTTTCTTT | CASSYILRERVTEAFF
. | . | TRBJ1-6 | TRBV27 | TGTGCCAGCAGTTTATCGGGACTTAACGACTATAATTCACCCCTCCACTTT | CASSLSGLNDYNSPLHF
once | . | TRBJ2-6 | TRBV4-2 | TGTGCCAGCAGCCAAGTTCGCCGGGAGAGCTCTGGGGCCAACGTCCTGACTTTC | CASSQVRRESSGANVLTF
. | . | TRBJ1-1 | TRBV24-1 | TGTGCCACCAGTGACGGTAGCTGGAACACTGAAGCTTTCTTT | CATSDGSWNTEAFF
few | . | TRBJ1-1 | TRBV3-1/TRBV3-2 | TGTGCCAGCAGCCAATTAGTCGGGGCTGAAGCTTTCTTT | CASSQLVGAEAFF
. | . | TRBJ1-2 | TRBV11-3 | TGTGCCAGCAGCTTATTGGGGCCAGAAGGCTACACCTTC | CASSLLGPEGYTF
. | . | TRBJ2-3 | TRBV24-1 | TGTGCCACCAGTGAAAATAGCGCAGATACGCAGTATTTT | CATSENSADTQYF
. | TRBD2 | TRBJ2-1 | TRBV19 | TGTGCCAGTAGTCAGCTAGCGGGAGTAAATGAGCAGTTCTTC | CASSQLAGVNEQFF
. | . | TRBJ1-3 | TRBV28 | TGTGCCAGCAGTTTATTGGGCACCGATGCCGGCACCATATATTTT | CASSLLGTDAGTIYF
few | . | TRBJ2-2 | TRBV7-3 | TGTGCCAGCAGCCCAATGGGACTGAACACCGGGGAGCTGTTTTTT | CASSPMGLNTGELFF
. | . | TRBJ2-2 | TRBV30 | TGTGCCTGGAGCAGGGAGAACACCGGGGAGCTGTTTTTT | CAWSRENTGELFF
. | TRBD2 | TRBJ2-1 | TRBV18 | TGTGCCAGCTCACCACCGGGACTAGCGGGAGGGCTTCTATCCCCAAACAATGAGCAGTTCTTC | CASSPPGLAGGLLSPNNEQFF
. | . | TRBJ1-1 | TRBV5-1 | TGCGCCAGCAGCTGGGAGGGACGGGTCAACACTGAAGCTTTCTTT | CASSWEGRVNTEAFF
. | . | TRBJ2-2 | TRBV19 | TGTGCCAGTAGGCCGGGTGGAACCGGGGAGCTGTTTTTT | CASRPGGTGELFF
. | . | TRBJ2-3 | TRBV27 | TGTGCCAGCAGTTTTCAGATTAGCGAAACCACAGATACGCAGTATTTT | CASSFQISETTDTQYF